The sequence of this T cell receptor (beta chain) was determined in a study of shared clonotypes between healthy human individuals (dated by TCRdb to 2020 to 2022). Concerning the study at large: The cohort included a few men and a couple of women between 18 and 49 years of age. For each donor, CD4 naive and CD4 memory were each run on three plates, CD8 naive on two plates, and CD8 memory on one plate. Between about 0.9 and 9 billion PBMCs per donor were obtained by leukapheresis. The study deeply sequenced blood TCR repertoires of five healthy adults to estimate repertoire size and the extent of clonotype sharing between individuals. Libraries were prepared and TCR repertoires were sequenced by different laboratories using diverse techniques, in order to increase sequencing depth and limit assay-specific biases.

CD8 naive samples were CD45RO-negative cells positively selected for CCR7, giving a CD45RA+CCR7+ population that excluded TemRA cells. Healthy HIV-negative adults with no recently reported acute infections or vaccinations were included as donors. Every donor was a Caucasian adult living in Nashville, Tennessee, USA. Blood was collected by leukapheresis, and PBMCs were isolated by Ficoll-Histopaque density gradient centrifugation and then cryopreserved in liquid nitrogen vapor phase. Analytical flow cytometry was used to check the purity and quantity of every magnetically sorted T cell population. Genomic DNA was isolated from each sorted fraction and quantified by UV absorbance on a Nanodrop 2000c. Using the deep immunoSEQ assay, TCR CDR3 regions were amplified from genomic DNA by multiplex PCR. Extracted genomic DNA from each cell subset was spread evenly across all wells of several immunoSEQ 96-well plates, with each plate serving as a replicate. Each replicate PCR for sorted subsets received approximately 220 ng genomic DNA, equal to 28,000 or so T cell genomes. Purified libraries were measured with a Qubit 3.0 fluorometer, size-checked on a Bioanalyzer 2100, and measured again with the KAPA Library Quantification kit. Each immunoSEQ 96-well plate was sequenced on its own single-read 150-cycle Illumina NextSeq 550 flow cell. As for how the authors treated the data: Because only junctional sequences without quality scores were contained in the immunoSEQ output, filtering matching that applied to full-length reads could not be performed. Sequences were annotated with PyIR, a Python wrapper for IgBLAST v1.9, and V/J genes and CDR3 were assigned using IMGT germline references. Any read was removed if the V/J assignment was weak (E-value above 1e-6), the CDR3 was missing, or the read contained stop codons, out-of-frame junctions, or ambiguous translated residues. V3J clonotypes were defined by identical inferred V gene, J gene, and CDR3 amino acid sequence. The percentage overlap between two repertoires was calculated by dividing the number of shared unique clonotypes by the size of the smaller repertoire. RTK rarefaction, the Chao1 estimator, and Recon v2.1 estimates of unobserved clonotypes were used to assess repertoire richness. Generation probabilities were computed with OLGA for all TCRbeta clonotypes obtained by the gDNA method from a few donors. Held by TCRdb, this immuneACCESS table contains in-frame sequences only and omits some clones. Under half of the omission traces to an unresolved V gene where checked; the cause of the rest is unknown. The V and J calls and clone size come from that table; D and trimming were worked out from the DNA. For this sample there are millions of clones; 85% to 95% appear just once. The ten largest clonotypes hold roughly 1% of the sample.

Looking up the germline V gene yields CDR1 MGHDK and CDR2 SYGVNS. From its cysteine to its phenylalanine, the CDR3 spans 11 amino acids. Just CDR3 DNA is preserved here, 33 bases in frame from base 1. The junction carries 5 bases between V and J, which are trimmed by 5 bases and 3 bases respectively. This clone appeared once. No cognate antigen has been identified for it. Per-nucleotide qualities are absent, and no much larger clonotype sits a single base away. The investigation overall reported the following: Pairwise subsampling indicated that sequencing depth was expected to affect the degree of clonotype sharing among donors. Compared with non-shared clonotypes, the clonotypes found in all four sorted-subset donors had higher generation probabilities. Approximately 5% of naive CD4, more than 3% of naive CD8, roughly 2.5% of memory CD4, and less than 0.45% of memory CD8 clonotypes were shared across a handful of donors. Naive subsets generally had larger estimated clonotype richness than memory subsets did. Because the study included only a small number of donors, the genetic and exposure-history diversity represented was limited. Rarefaction of sorted-subset datasets indicated incomplete sequencing despite the large sequencing depth. Sampling was restricted to blood, and TCR repertoires in tissue are likely to differ from TCR repertoires in blood.

In this chain, TRBV25-1 is recombined with TRBJ2-7, with the D gene not confidently named. The sample was naive CD8+ T cells sorted from blood. The cell subset or site label for this specimen denotes: CD45RA+CCR7+. The clonotype comes from a man aged 18-30 years in good health. The DNA sequence reads TGTGCCAGCAGTCTGGGCTACGAGCAGTACTTC. Its coded protein is CASSLGYEQYF.